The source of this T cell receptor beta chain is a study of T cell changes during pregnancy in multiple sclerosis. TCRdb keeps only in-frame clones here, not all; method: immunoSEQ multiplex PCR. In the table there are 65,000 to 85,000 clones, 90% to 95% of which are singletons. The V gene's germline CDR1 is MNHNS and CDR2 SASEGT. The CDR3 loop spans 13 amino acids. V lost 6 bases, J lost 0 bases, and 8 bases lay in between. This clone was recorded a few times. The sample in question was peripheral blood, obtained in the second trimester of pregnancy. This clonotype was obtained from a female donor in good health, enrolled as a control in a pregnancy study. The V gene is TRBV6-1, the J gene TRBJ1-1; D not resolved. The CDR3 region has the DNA TGTGCCAGCAGGATCCAGGTGAACACTGAAGCTTTCTTT. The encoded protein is CASRIQVNTEAFF.